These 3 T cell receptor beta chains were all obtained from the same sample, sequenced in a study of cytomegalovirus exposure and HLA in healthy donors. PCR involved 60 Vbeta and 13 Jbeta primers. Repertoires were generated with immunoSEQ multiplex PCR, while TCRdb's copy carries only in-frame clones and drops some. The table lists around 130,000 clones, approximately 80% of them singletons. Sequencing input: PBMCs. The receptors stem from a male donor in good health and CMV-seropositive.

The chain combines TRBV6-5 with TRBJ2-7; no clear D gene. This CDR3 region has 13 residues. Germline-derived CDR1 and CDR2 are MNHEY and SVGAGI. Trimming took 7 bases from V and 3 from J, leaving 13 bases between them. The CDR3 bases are TGTGCCAGCAAGAATCCGATAGACTACGAGCAGTACTTC. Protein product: CASKNPIDYEQYF.

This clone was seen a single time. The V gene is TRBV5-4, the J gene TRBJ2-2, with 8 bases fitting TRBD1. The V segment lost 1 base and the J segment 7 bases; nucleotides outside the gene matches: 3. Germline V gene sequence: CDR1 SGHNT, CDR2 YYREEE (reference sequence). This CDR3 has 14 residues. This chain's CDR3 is CASSLPDRDGELFF. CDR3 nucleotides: TGTGCCAGCAGCTTGCCGGACAGGGACGGGGAGCTGTTTTTT.

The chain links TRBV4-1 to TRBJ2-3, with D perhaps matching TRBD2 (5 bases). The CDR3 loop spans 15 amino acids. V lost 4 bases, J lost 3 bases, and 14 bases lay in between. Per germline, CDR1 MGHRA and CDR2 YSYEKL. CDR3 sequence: CASSLEAVTTDTQYF. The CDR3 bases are TGCGCCAGCAGCCTGGAGGCGGTTACTACAGATACGCAGTATTTT.